Below, 23 T cell receptor beta chains from the same sample are listed, as sequenced in a study of cytomegalovirus exposure and HLA in healthy donors. The PCR ran on 60 Vbeta and 13 Jbeta primers. Some clones are missing from TCRdb's copy, which holds only in-frame ones; the method was immunoSEQ multiplex PCR. Recorded for this sample: 150,000 or so clones. Material for sequencing was PBMCs. The receptor source for this set is a woman aged 50 to 60 in good health and CMV-seronegative.

The V and J genes are TRBV30 and TRBJ1-4; D may be TRBD1 (6 bases). Per the germline V gene, CDR1 is GTSNPN and CDR2 is SVGIG (reference sequence). The CDR3 length is 16 residues. V lost 1 base and J 5 bases, leaving 17 bases between the germline ends. The chain's CDR3 is CAWSGWDTRANEKLFF. CDR3 nucleotide sequence: TGTGCCTGGAGTGGGTGGGACACCCGAGCCAATGAAAAACTGTTTTTT.

The chain carries TRBV7-2 and TRBJ2-5; weak D call: TRBD2 (7 bases). Per the germline V gene, CDR1 is SGHTA and CDR2 is FQGNSA. The CDR3 extends over 16 amino acids. Trimming took 7 bases from V and 4 from J, leaving 22 bases between them. CDR3 sequence (DNA): TGTGCCAGCACTAAGGGAGGGGGAGGGCCGGGAGAGACCCAGTACTTC. This translates into CASTKGGGGPGETQYF.

The rearrangement links TRBV5-1 to TRBJ1-1; TRBD1 aligns across 7 bases. There are 20 residues in the CDR3. The J segment lost 0 bases and the V segment lost 3 bases, leaving 20 bases of the junction unmatched. Germline V lookup: CDR1 SGHRS, CDR2 YFSETQ. In nucleotides, the CDR3 is TGCGCCAGCAGCTCCCTTGGTATATCAGGGACAGCAGGTTTGAACACTGAAGCTTTCTTT. Its protein is CASSSLGISGTAGLNTEAFF.

The chain couples TRBV18 to TRBJ2-3, with D hard to call. This CDR3 region has 14 residues. The germline gives CDR1 KGHSH, CDR2 LQKENI. Deletions cut 5 bases from V and 6 bases from J, with 15 bases between. The CDR3 region has the DNA TGTGCCAGCTCAGCGGAACAAGCAACGGATACGCAGTATTTT. Amino acid sequence: CASSAEQATDTQYF.

This chain joins TRBV5-1 and TRBJ2-3, with 9 bases aligning to TRBD2. Germline assignment: CDR1 SGHRS and CDR2 YFSETQ. The CDR3 contains 16 residues. The V gene end was trimmed by 4 bases and the J gene end by 2 bases; junction bases not matched to a gene: 8. CDR3 sequence: CASSRNSGGNTDTQYF. The CDR3 nucleotides are TGCGCCAGCAGCAGAAATAGCGGGGGCAACACAGATACGCAGTATTTT.

CDR3 region: CASSSHGQGNYEQYF. DNA of the CDR3: TGTGCCAGCAGCTCCCACGGACAGGGTAACTACGAGCAGTACTTC. The chain employs TRBV5-8 and TRBJ2-7, with 8 bases lining up with TRBD1. CDR1 is SGHTS, CDR2 YDEGEE, per germline. The length of the CDR3 is 15 residues. The V segment lost 3 bases and the J segment 3 bases; nucleotides outside the gene matches: 8.

This rearrangement joins TRBV13 to TRBJ2-7, with 7 bases matching TRBD1. The CDR3 loop spans 13 amino acids. Trimming at V came to 3 bases and at J to 7 bases, leaving 6 bases not matched to a gene. Looked up from germline, CDR1 is PRHDT and CDR2 is FYEKMQ (reference sequence). The CDR3 DNA follows: TGTGCCAGCAGCTTTAGACAGGGTGGAGAGCAGTACTTC. It encodes CASSFRQGGEQYF.

The genes are TRBV7-7 and TRBJ2-2; D not certain. Trimming took off 3 bases at V and 0 bases at J, with 5 bases between the two ends. This CDR3 contains 14 residues. Germline V gives CDR1 SSHAT, CDR2 FNYEAQ (reference sequence). The CDR3 bases are TGTGCCAGCAGCTTGAGGACGAACACCGGGGAGCTGTTTTTT. Translated, it gives CASSLRTNTGELFF.

The gene calls are TRBV28 and TRBJ2-7, with D tentatively TRBD1 (6 bases). Trimming left V 4 bases short and J 3 bases short, with 13 bases between. Per germline, CDR1 MDHEN and CDR2 SYDVKM. This CDR3 comprises 14 residues. CDR3 region: CASSSPGQSYEQYF. The CDR3 DNA is TGTGCCAGCAGTTCTCCGGGACAAAGCTACGAGCAGTACTTC.

The rearrangement joins TRBV10-3 to TRBJ2-1; D perhaps matches TRBD1 (6 bases). Germline CDR1 is ENHRY and CDR2 is SYGVKD. The ends were cut back, 11 bases at V and 8 bases at J, with 22 bases in the middle. This CDR3 contains 14 residues. The CDR3: CAVTPGREGDEQFF. As DNA, the CDR3 is TGTGCCGTTACTCCGGGACGCGAGGGGGATGAGCAGTTCTTC.

The chain joins TRBV7-9 to TRBJ2-7, with 8 bases aligning to TRBD2. J gave up 3 bases and V 7 bases, and 8 bases lay outside the gene matches. CDR3 length: 14 amino acids. Germline loops: CDR1 SEHNR, CDR2 FQNEAQ (reference sequence). The CDR3 DNA follows: TGTGCCAGCACCCCCGGGAGGGGAAACTACGAGCAGTACTTC. It is translated as CASTPGRGNYEQYF.

The chain is built from TRBV5-1 and TRBJ2-6, with a weak D call TRBD2 (5 bases). The CDR3 is 16 residues long. Germline CDR1 is SGHRS and CDR2 is YFSETQ. V dropped 0 bases and J dropped 0 bases, with 7 bases sitting between them. As DNA, the CDR3 is TGCGCCAGCAGCTTGGAGGGAGTCTCTGGGGCCAACGTCCTGACTTTC. It codes for CASSLEGVSGANVLTF.

This chain uses TRBV28 with TRBJ2-7, with 9 bases lining up with TRBD2. The CDR3 sequence is 15 residues long. V trimming: 3 bases; J trimming: 4 bases; junction bases outside the gene matches: 7. Germline values: CDR1 MDHEN, CDR2 SYDVKM. This CDR3 is CASSFHTSGSYEQYF. For the CDR3, the DNA is TGTGCCAGCAGTTTCCATACTAGCGGGTCTTACGAGCAGTACTTC.

This chain links TRBV7-6 with TRBJ1-1; TRBD1 might be the D (6 bases). V was pared by 2 bases and J by 1 base, with 11 bases between. CDR3 length: 15 residues. Germline assignment: CDR1 SGHVS and CDR2 FNYEAQ. The CDR3 is CASSLIGDTNTEAFF. CDR3 nucleotide sequence: TGTGCCAGCAGCTTAATAGGGGACACGAACACTGAAGCTTTCTTT.

The CDR3 sequence: CAWGGVALRDTQYF. The CDR3 DNA sequence: TGTGCCTGGGGGGGGGTAGCGTTAAGAGATACGCAGTATTTT. The gene calls are TRBV30 and TRBJ2-3; TRBD2 agrees at 7 bases. Per germline, CDR1 GTSNPN and CDR2 SVGIG (reference sequence). The CDR3 has 14 amino acids. Trimming took 5 bases from V and 5 from J; bases not matched to a gene: 10.

The gene calls are TRBV7-3 and TRBJ2-1, with unresolved D. Germline CDR1 reads SGHTA; CDR2 reads FQGTGA. The CDR3 contains 12 residues. Trimming cost V 2 bases and J 5 bases, with 4 bases left between them. As DNA, the CDR3 is TGTGCCAGCAGCTTATCCGACAATGAGCAGTTCTTC. Translated: CASSLSDNEQFF.

The chain is built from TRBV6-5 and TRBJ1-5; no firm D call. The CDR3 sequence is 14 residues long. Trimming removed 0 bases from V and 3 bases from J, with 6 bases in between. Germline-derived CDR1 and CDR2 are MNHEY and SVGAGI. The CDR3 sequence: CASSYSMANQPQHF. CDR3 sequence (DNA): TGTGCCAGCAGTTACTCGATGGCCAATCAGCCCCAGCATTTT.

V gene TRBV10-3 combines with J gene TRBJ1-1, with TRBD1 as a possible D gene (5 bases). The CDR3 is made up of 16 amino acids. In germline, CDR1 is ENHRY, CDR2 SYGVKD. Trimming took 4 bases from V and 2 from J, leaving 17 bases between them. This CDR3 reads CAISGGGTFANTEAFF. The DNA for the CDR3 is TGTGCCATCAGTGGTGGAGGGACTTTCGCTAACACTGAAGCTTTCTTT.

This rearrangement joins TRBV6-1 to TRBJ1-1; no clear D gene. The CDR3 is 13 residues long. V was shortened by 4 bases and J by 1 base, with 7 bases between the two germline ends. CDR1 is MNHNS, CDR2 SASEGT, per germline. The CDR3 spells CASSVRQNTEAFF. Written as DNA, the CDR3 is TGTGCCAGCAGTGTTCGACAGAACACTGAAGCTTTCTTT.

This rearrangement joins TRBV6-1 to TRBJ2-1, with a weak D call TRBD1 (5 bases). Deletions cut 6 bases from V and 0 bases from J, with 6 bases between. The germline V gene encodes CDR1 MNHNS and CDR2 SASEGT. This CDR3 region has 13 residues. DNA of the CDR3: TGTGCCAGCAGAGGGGTCTCCTACAATGAGCAGTTCTTC. This codes for CASRGVSYNEQFF.

J is TRBJ1-1 and V is TRBV6-1, with TRBD1 as a possible D gene (6 bases). Germline V gene lookup returns CDR1 MNHNS and CDR2 SASEGT. This CDR3 region has 13 residues. The ends were cut back, 8 bases at V and 1 base at J, with 11 bases in the middle. This CDR3 reads CASEGQQNTEAFF. CDR3 in DNA: TGTGCCAGCGAGGGACAACAGAACACTGAAGCTTTCTTT.

The V gene is TRBV4-2, the J gene TRBJ1-2; D is uncertain. V lost 6 bases and J lost 4, with 21 bases in between. The CDR3 spans 16 residues. Germline assignment: CDR1 LGHNA and CDR2 YNFKEQ. CDR3 region: CASSYTGSLDLYGYTF. In DNA, the CDR3 is TGTGCCAGCAGTTACACCGGGAGCTTGGACCTCTATGGCTACACCTTC.

V and J are TRBV18 and TRBJ2-7; 8 nucleotides agree with TRBD2. After removal of 3 bases from V and 4 bases from J, the junction contained 5 bases not matched to a gene. The CDR3 contains 14 residues. Germline CDR1 KGHSH, CDR2 LQKENI. CDR3 protein: CASSPGLVSYEQYF. DNA of the CDR3: TGTGCCAGCTCACCGGGACTAGTTTCTTACGAGCAGTACTTC.